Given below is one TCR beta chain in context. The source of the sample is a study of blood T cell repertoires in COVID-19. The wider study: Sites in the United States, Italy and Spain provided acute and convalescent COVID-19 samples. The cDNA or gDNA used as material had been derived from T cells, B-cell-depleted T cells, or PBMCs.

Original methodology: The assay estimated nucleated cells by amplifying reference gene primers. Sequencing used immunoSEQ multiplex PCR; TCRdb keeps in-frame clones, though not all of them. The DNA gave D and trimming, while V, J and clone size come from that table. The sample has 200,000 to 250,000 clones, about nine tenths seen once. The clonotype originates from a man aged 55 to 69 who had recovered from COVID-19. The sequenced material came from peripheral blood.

Written as DNA, the CDR3 is TGTGCCAGCGCAGGGGGACCCTACGAGCAGTACTTC. Translating it yields CASAGGPYEQYF. The V gene is TRBV27, the J gene TRBJ2-7; 7 bases are a match to TRBD1. Trimming took 8 bases from V and 2 from J; bases not matched to a gene: 3. Germline CDR1 and CDR2: MNHEY and SMNVEV (reference sequence). The CDR3 runs to 12 residues.